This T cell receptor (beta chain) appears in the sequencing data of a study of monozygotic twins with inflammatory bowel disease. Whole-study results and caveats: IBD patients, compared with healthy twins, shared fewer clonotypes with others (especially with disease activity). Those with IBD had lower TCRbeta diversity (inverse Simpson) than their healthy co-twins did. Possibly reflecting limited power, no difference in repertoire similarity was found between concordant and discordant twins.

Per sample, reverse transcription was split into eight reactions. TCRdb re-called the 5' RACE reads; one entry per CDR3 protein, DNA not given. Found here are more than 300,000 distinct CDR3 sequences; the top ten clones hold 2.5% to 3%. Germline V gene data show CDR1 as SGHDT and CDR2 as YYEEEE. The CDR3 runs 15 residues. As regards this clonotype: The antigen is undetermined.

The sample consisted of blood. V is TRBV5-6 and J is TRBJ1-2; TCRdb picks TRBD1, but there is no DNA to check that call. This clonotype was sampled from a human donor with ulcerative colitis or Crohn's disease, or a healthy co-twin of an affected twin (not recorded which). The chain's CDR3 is CASSLLQGVSFGYTF.